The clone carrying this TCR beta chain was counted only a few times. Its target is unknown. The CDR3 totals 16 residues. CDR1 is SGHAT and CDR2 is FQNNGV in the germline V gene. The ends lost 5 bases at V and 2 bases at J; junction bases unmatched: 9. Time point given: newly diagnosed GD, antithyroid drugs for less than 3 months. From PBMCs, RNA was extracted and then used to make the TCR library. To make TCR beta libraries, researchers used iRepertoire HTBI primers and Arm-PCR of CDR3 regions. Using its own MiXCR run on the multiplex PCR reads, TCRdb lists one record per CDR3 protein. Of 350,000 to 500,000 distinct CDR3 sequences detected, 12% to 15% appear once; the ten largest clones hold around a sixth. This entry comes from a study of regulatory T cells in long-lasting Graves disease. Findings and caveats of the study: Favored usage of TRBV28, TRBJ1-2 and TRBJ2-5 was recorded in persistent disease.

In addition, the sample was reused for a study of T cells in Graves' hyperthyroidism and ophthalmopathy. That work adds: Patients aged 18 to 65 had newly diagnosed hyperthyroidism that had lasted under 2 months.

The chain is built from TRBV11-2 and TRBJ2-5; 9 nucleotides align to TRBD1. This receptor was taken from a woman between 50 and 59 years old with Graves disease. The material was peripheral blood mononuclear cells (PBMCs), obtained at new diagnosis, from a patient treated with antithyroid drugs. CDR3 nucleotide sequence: TGTGCCAGCAGCCTATCGACAGGGGGTCTACAAGAGACCCAGTACTTC. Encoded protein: CASSLSTGGLQETQYF.